This T cell receptor beta chain emerged from a study of cytomegalovirus exposure and HLA in healthy donors. Notes on the study in general: As a later analysis revealed, the rate of TCR association differed by HLA locus, with DRB1 most and HLA-C fewest. The study recorded 150 to 200 TCR beta chains that were cytomegalovirus-associated.

Amplification used 60 Vbeta primers and 13 Jbeta primers. TCRdb keeps only in-frame clones here, not all; method: immunoSEQ multiplex PCR. Of about 250,000 clones in the sample, about 80% were seen once. In germline, CDR1 is SQVTM, CDR2 ANQGSEA. V lost 5 bases to trimming and J lost 4 bases, with 12 bases between them. This CDR3 is built from 13 residues. Worth noting for this clone: The target antigen is unknown.

This chain uses TRBV29-1 with TRBJ1-3, with D unclear. This receptor was obtained from a girl aged 2 to 9 in good health and CMV-seronegative. Sequenced: PBMCs. CDR3 sequence reads: CSVTRVGGNTIYF. The CDR3 nucleotides read TGCAGCGTTACTAGGGTTGGCGGAAACACCATATATTTT.